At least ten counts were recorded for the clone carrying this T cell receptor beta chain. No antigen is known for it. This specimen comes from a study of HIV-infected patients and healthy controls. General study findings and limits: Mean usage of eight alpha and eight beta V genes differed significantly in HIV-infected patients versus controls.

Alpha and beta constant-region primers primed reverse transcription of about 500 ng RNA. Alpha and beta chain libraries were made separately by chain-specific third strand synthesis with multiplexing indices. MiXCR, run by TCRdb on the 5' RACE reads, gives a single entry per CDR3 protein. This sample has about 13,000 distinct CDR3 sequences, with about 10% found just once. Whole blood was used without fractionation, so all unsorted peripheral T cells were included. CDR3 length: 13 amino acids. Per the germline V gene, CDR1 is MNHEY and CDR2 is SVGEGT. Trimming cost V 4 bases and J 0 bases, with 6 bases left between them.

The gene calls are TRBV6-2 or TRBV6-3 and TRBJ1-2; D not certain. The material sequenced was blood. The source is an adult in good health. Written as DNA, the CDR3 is TGTGCCAGCAGTTCGCGACCTAACTATGGCTACACCTTC. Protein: CASSSRPNYGYTF.